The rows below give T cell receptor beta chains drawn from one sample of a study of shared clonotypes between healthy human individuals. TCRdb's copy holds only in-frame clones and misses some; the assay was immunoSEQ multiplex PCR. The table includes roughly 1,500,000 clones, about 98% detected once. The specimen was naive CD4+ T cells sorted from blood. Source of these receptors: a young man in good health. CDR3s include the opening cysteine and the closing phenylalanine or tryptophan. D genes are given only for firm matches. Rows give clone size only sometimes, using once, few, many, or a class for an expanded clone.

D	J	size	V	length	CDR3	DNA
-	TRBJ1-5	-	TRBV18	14	CASSPRDTNQPQHF	TGTGCCAGCTCACCAAGGGACACAAATCAGCCCCAGCATTTT
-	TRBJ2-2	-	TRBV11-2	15	CASSLYGGFTGELFF	TGTGCCAGCAGCTTATACGGGGGATTTACCGGGGAGCTGTTTTTT
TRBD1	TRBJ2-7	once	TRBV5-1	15	CASSLALGTGYEQYF	TGCGCCAGCAGCTTGGCCCTCGGGACAGGCTACGAGCAGTACTTC
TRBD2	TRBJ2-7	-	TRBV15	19	CATSRDVGLAGGRSYEQYF	TGTGCCACCAGCAGAGATGTGGGACTAGCGGGAGGCCGCTCCTACGAGCAGTACTTC
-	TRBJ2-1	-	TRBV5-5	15	CASSLEQLVGNEQFF	TGTGCCAGCAGCTTGGAACAGCTTGTTGGCAATGAGCAGTTCTTC
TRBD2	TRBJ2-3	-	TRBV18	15	CASSPLAGGTDTQYF	TGTGCCAGCTCACCACTAGCGGGGGGCACAGATACGCAGTATTTT
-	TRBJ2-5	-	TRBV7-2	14	CASSFTGGQETQYF	TGTGCCAGCAGCTTCACCGGGGGTCAAGAGACCCAGTACTTC
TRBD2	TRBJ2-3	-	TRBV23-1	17	CASSRKPGTSGTDTQYF	TGCGCCAGCAGTCGAAAGCCCGGGACTAGCGGCACAGATACGCAGTATTTT
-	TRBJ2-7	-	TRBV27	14	CASSTDRFSYEQYF	TGTGCCAGCAGTACCGACAGGTTCTCCTACGAGCAGTACTTC
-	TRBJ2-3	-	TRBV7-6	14	CASSLAAGRDTQYF	TGTGCCAGCAGCTTAGCCGCCGGGAGAGATACGCAGTATTTT
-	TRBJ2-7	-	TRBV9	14	CASSVGASTYEQYF	TGTGCCAGCAGCGTAGGTGCTAGCACCTACGAGCAGTACTTC
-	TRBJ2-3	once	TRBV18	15	CASSPGDRRADTQYF	TGTGCCAGCTCTCCGGGAGACAGAAGGGCAGATACGCAGTATTTT
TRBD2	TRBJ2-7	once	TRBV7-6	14	CASSAREGPYEQYF	TGTGCCAGCAGCGCGCGGGAGGGCCCGTACGAGCAGTACTTC
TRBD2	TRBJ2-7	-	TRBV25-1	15	CASSDPSGSGLEQYF	TGTGCCAGCAGTGACCCTAGCGGGAGTGGGCTCGAGCAGTACTTC
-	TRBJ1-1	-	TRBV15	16	CATSRDGGKVDTEAFF	TGTGCCACCAGCAGAGATGGGGGAAAGGTGGACACTGAAGCTTTCTTT
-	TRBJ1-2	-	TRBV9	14	CASSPEGRLDGYTF	TGTGCCAGCAGCCCCGAGGGGCGGCTCGACGGCTACACCTTC
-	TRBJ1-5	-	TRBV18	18	CASSPLYSPAALNQPQHF	TGTGCCAGCTCACCACTGTATAGCCCGGCAGCCCTCAATCAGCCCCAGCATTTT
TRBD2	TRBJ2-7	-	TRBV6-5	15	CASSTREGLSYEQYF	TGTGCCAGCAGCACTAGGGAGGGGCTCTCCTACGAGCAGTACTTC
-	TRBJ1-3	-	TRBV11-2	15	CASSLGTSSGNTIYF	TGTGCCAGCAGCTTAGGAACTAGCTCTGGAAACACCATATATTTT
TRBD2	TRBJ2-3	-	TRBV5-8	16	CASARGSSGSGDTQYF	TGTGCCAGCGCCCGGGGGTCTAGCGGGAGTGGAGATACGCAGTATTTT
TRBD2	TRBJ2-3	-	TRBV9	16	CASSVASGRHTDTQYF	TGTGCCAGCAGCGTAGCTAGCGGGAGGCACACAGATACGCAGTATTTT
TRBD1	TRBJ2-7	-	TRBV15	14	CATSRGTGPYEQYF	TGTGCCACCAGCAGAGGGACAGGGCCCTACGAGCAGTACTTC
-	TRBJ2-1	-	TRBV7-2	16	CASSHEMGVNYNEQFF	TGTGCCAGCAGCCACGAAATGGGAGTAAACTACAATGAGCAGTTCTTC
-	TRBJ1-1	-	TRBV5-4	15	CASSLGQPGNTEAFF	TGTGCCAGCAGCTTGGGTCAGCCGGGGAACACTGAAGCTTTCTTT
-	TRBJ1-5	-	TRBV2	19	CASSGDRDGRYEGNQPQHF	TGTGCCAGCAGTGGGGACCGGGACGGCCGTTATGAGGGCAATCAGCCCCAGCATTTT
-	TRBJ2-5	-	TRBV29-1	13	CSVSRGVGETQYF	TGCAGCGTCTCCCGCGGGGTGGGCGAGACCCAGTACTTC
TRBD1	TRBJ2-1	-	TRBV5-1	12	CASSSGGREQFF	TGCGCCAGCAGTTCAGGGGGCCGGGAGCAGTTCTTC
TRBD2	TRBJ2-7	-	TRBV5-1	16	CASSRLAGGQWNEQYF	TGCGCCAGCAGCCGACTAGCGGGAGGGCAGTGGAACGAGCAGTACTTC
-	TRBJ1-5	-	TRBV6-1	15	CASINLGRFNQPQHF	TGTGCCAGCATAAACCTCGGAAGGTTTAATCAGCCCCAGCATTTT
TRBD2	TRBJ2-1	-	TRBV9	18	CASSVVPASGISYNEQFF	TGTGCCAGCAGCGTAGTCCCCGCTAGCGGGATCTCCTACAATGAGCAGTTCTTC
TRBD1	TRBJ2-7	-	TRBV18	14	CASSPLGTDYEQYF	TGTGCCAGCTCACCACTCGGGACAGACTACGAGCAGTACTTC
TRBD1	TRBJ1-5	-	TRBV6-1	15	CASSEKLDRDQPQHF	TGTGCCAGCAGTGAGAAGTTGGACAGGGATCAGCCCCAGCATTTT
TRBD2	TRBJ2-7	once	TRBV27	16	CASSLYLAGGRDEQYF	TGTGCCAGCAGTTTATATCTAGCGGGAGGGAGGGACGAGCAGTACTTC
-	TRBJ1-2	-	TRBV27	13	CASSPGTGYGYTF	TGTGCCAGCAGCCCCGGGACCGGCTATGGCTACACCTTC
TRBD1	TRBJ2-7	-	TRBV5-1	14	CASTQGQGPYEQYF	TGCGCCAGCACTCAGGGACAGGGGCCCTACGAGCAGTACTTC
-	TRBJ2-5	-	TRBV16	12	CASSQIQETQYF	TGTGCCAGCAGCCAGATCCAAGAGACCCAGTACTTC
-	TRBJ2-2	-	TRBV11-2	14	CASSFWFNTGELFF	TGTGCCAGCAGCTTTTGGTTTAACACCGGGGAGCTGTTTTTT
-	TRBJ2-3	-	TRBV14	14	CASSQSGYTDTQYF	TGTGCCAGCAGCCAGTCGGGATACACAGATACGCAGTATTTT
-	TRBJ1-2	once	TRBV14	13	CASSQGLNYGYTF	TGTGCCAGCAGCCAAGGCCTCAACTATGGCTACACCTTC
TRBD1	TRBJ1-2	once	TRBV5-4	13	CASSGGQDYGYTF	TGTGCCAGCAGCGGCGGACAGGACTATGGCTACACCTTC
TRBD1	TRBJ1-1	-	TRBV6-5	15	CASSGQGVGDTEAFF	TGTGCCAGCAGTGGACAGGGGGTTGGGGACACTGAAGCTTTCTTT
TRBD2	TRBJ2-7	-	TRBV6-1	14	CASSSGGRYYEQYF	TGTGCCAGCAGCTCGGGAGGGAGGTACTACGAGCAGTACTTC
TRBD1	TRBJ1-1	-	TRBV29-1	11	CSAEEGARFFF	TGCAGCGCCGAGGAGGGGGCCCGTTTTTTCTTT
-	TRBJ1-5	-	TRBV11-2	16	CASSPRPGISNQPQHF	TGTGCCAGCAGCCCGCGCCCGGGGATTAGCAATCAGCCCCAGCATTTT
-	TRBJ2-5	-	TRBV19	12	CASSTRRETQYF	TGTGCCAGTAGTACCCGGAGAGAGACCCAGTACTTC
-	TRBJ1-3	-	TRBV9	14	CASSPRDSGNTIYF	TGTGCCAGCAGCCCGCGTGACTCTGGAAACACCATATATTTT
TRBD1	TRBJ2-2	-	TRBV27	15	CATRRQGRYTGELFF	TGTGCCACCCGTCGACAGGGGCGTTACACCGGGGAGCTGTTTTTT
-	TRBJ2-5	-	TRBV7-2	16	CASSPEWGRVRETQYF	TGTGCCAGCAGCCCAGAGTGGGGCAGGGTCCGAGAGACCCAGTACTTC
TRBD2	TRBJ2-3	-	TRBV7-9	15	CASSSSGVSTDTQYF	TGTGCCAGCAGCTCTAGCGGAGTTAGCACAGATACGCAGTATTTT
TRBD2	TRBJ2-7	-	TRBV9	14	CASSGLAGTYEQYF	TGTGCCAGCAGCGGACTAGCGGGGACCTACGAGCAGTACTTC
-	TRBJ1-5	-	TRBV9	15	CASSVEGGVAQPQHF	TGTGCCAGCAGCGTAGAGGGGGGGGTCGCGCAGCCCCAGCATTTT